This entry features one TCR beta chain sequence. Its antigen target is currently unknown. Before TCRbeta sequencing, fluorescence-activated cell sorting was used to enrich five KLR/GPR56-defined CD4+ populations. To test a linear memory differentiation pathway, TCRbeta repertoires were sequenced from five CD4+ T-cell subsets defined by expression of KLRB1, KLRG1, GPR56 and KLRF1. TCR-sequenced cells came from peripheral blood of healthy control individuals, reported as five donors in the TCRbeta analysis figure. Heparinized peripheral blood was collected, and every sample was processed within one hour of being retrieved. To isolate peripheral blood mononuclear cells, blood was diluted 1:2 in PBS and put through Biocoll density gradient centrifugation at room temperature. Before flow sorting, CD4+ T cells were magnetically enriched from freshly isolated PBMCs using anti-CD4 MicroBeads. A BD FACSAria II was used to sort CD4+ T cells enriched from PBMCs of healthy donors according to marker expression. Surface staining used anti-KLRB1 clone 191B8, anti-KLRF1 clone 4A4.D10 and anti-KLRG1 clone REA261 antibodies from Miltenyi Biotec.

The sample originates from a study of GPR56 and killer-like receptors on CD4 memory cells (dated by TCRdb to between 2019 and 2020). As for the study more broadly: The study proposed that progressive acquisition of KLRB1, KLRG1, GPR56 and then KLRF1 marks human CD4+ memory T-cell differentiation and cytokine production potential. The healthy blood donors were described in the study as age-matched to the liver disease patients, whose median age was approximately 70 years. Here is what the overall study found, with its caveats: The authors took the finding that clones dominating late populations 4 and 5 were also present in early populations 1 and 2 as evidence for linear differentiation. Clonal frequency was low in the marker-negative population and increased progressively along the proposed pathway, with TCRbeta diversity decreasing accordingly. Overlap of TCR repertoires was observed especially between the late populations 4 and 5, and partly population 3. Diversity and similarity analyses were restricted to the 100 most expanded clones per population rather than full repertoires.

The sequencer was an Illumina HiSeq 2500. For construction of sequencing libraries, the recombined TCRbeta locus was amplified according to a previously published PCR protocol. The original pipeline was this. Any read whose average quality score fell below 30 was discarded, and IMSEQ was used to process the reads that remained. Clonotypes were defined by Vbeta gene, Jbeta gene and CDR3 amino acid sequence. Repertoire overlap between populations was quantified with the Morisita-Horn index computed on the top 100 expanded clones. Clonal diversity was assessed with Rényi diversity profiles calculated on the top 100 expanded clones. Through TCRdb reprocessing, the reads give one entry per CDR3 protein sequence; DNA is omitted. TCRdb, not the authors, supplied the V and J calls. This sample's table carries around 3,000 distinct CDR3 sequences. Of the sample, roughly 3.1% is held by the ten largest clones.

CDR1 and CDR2, per the germline V gene, are LGHNA and YNFKEQ. From the cysteine up to the phenylalanine, the CDR3 has a length of 15 residues. The record lacks a DNA sequence. The TCR originated in a human donor in good health. The chain employs TRBV4-2 and TRBJ1-5; TCRdb indicates TRBD1, and absent DNA this call remains unverified. Sequenced material: memory CD4+ T cells from blood. CDR3 protein: CASSQVQGFDQPQHF.